Listed here is a single T cell receptor beta chain. This clonotype showed up just a few times. Its binding antigen is unknown. The input lacks base qualities; no much larger clone sits a single base away. This sample's treatment or condition label indicates: roughly 11-day PBMC culture with coronavirus spike peptide pools or control peptides (ViraFEST assay). The ViraFEST assay was used in the study, in which antigen-specific T cells were expanded with peptide pools and expanded clonotypes were subsequently identified by TCR sequencing. The convalescent patients' positive SARS-CoV-2 PCR tests fell between March and December 2020, which was before the Alpha, Beta and Delta variants emerged in the United States. Approximately 1.8 million PBMCs per well were cultured in IMDM with 5% human AB serum and roughly 9.3 IU/ml IL-2, plus 10 ug/ml peptide pools. Half of the culture medium was replaced with fresh IL-2-containing medium on days 3 and 7. CD4+ T cells were isolated after around ten days of culture through negative selection using the EasySep CD4+ T cell isolation kit. Ficoll-Paque Plus gradient centrifugation was used to isolate PBMCs from whole blood, and the isolated PBMCs were then either used fresh or cryopreserved at -140C. Culture conditions were generally each tested in triplicate wells.

Trimming removed 7 bases from V and 4 bases from J, leaving 13 bases between the germline ends. The CDR3 numbers 13 residues from cysteine through phenylalanine. The entry retains the CDR3 DNA only, 39 bases that are in frame from base 1. The germline V gene supplies CDR1 SNHLY and CDR2 FYNNEI. The data originate from a study of vaccination and CD4 T cells after COVID-19 (dated by TCRdb to between 2021 and 2022). For the wider study: Convalescent patients had a positive SARS-CoV-2 result on nasal swab PCR, and of these patients, 8 or 9 had mild disease and one had severe disease. Six males and four females were included in the convalescent cohort, with two Hispanic individuals, seven Caucasians, two Asians and one multiracial person represented. Each participant got two doses of either the Pfizer-BioNTech BNT162b2 vaccine (n=8) or the Moderna mRNA-1273 vaccine (n=2). Post-COVID blood samples from convalescent patients were collected a median of around 110 days after diagnosis, with a range of 35 to 161 days. Post-vaccine blood samples were obtained a median of about 77 days after the second vaccine dose, with a range of roughly 12 to 250 days. For stimulating the cultures, overlapping spike peptide pools were used, derived from SARS-CoV-2 as well as from the common cold coronaviruses HCoV-NL63, HCoV-OC43 and HCoV-229E. Control cultures used a CEFX viral epitope pool as positive control, an HIV-1 Nef peptide pool as negative control, or no peptide. In roughly 11 COVID-19 convalescent patients and a few infection-naive healthy vaccine recipients, the spike-specific CD4+ TCR repertoire before mRNA vaccination was compared with the repertoire after mRNA vaccination. What the authors observed across the whole study: The number of convalescent patients in the study was relatively small, and the study did not examine early timepoints following natural infection. In convalescent patients, a median about 86% of post-vaccine SARS-CoV-2-reactive clones were detected only after vaccination, suggesting vaccine-specific priming. Although the median number of SARS-CoV-2-reactive clonotypes went up from roughly 22 after infection to 38 after vaccination, the increase was not significant. In convalescent patients, nearly all vaccine-specific clones (304 of 307) were found to be mono-reactive for SARS-CoV-2 spike rather than cross-reactive with common cold coronaviruses.

The receptor library was made with PCR. TCR sequencing of DNA from cultured CD4+ T cells used the Oncomine TCR Beta short-read assay at the Johns Hopkins FTIC core. The QIAamp micro DNA kit was used to extract genomic DNA from the cultured CD4+ T cells. Oncomine TCR Beta libraries from cultured CD4+ T cells were pooled with unique dual indexes and sequenced on an Illumina iSeq 100. As for how the authors treated the data: Non-productive sequences were filtered out, and CDR3s that did not start with C, did not end with F or W, or were shorter than 7 amino acids were discarded. The MANAFEST web application was used to identify antigen-specific clonotypes by comparing peptide-stimulated wells against reference wells and other culture wells. To be called positive, a clone needed an FDR below 0.05, an odds ratio above 5, and a productive frequency above 0.1% in at least two of three replicate wells. Cross-reactive clonotypes were defined as significantly expanded in both SARS-CoV-2 spike wells and at least one common cold coronavirus spike condition. Similarity between CDR3 sequences was evaluated in R version 3.6.1 using Levenshtein distances (stringdist) and unrooted phylogenetic trees (ape). TCRdb reanalyzed the raw reads on its own, using fastp at Q25 for trimming and MiXCR for clone calling, and kept in-frame beta chains. Each entry is one CDR3 protein sequence, shown with its most common DNA and genes. None of the V and J calls come from the authors' own analysis; TCRdb made them. Present in this sample are about 14,000 distinct CDR3 sequences, 44% of which were seen just once. The ten largest clones take up 10% to 15% of the sample.

The clonotype originates from a human donor who had recovered from COVID-19. Sequenced: CD4+ T cells from blood, cultured in vitro. The chain joins TRBV2 to TRBJ1-1, with no confidently assigned D gene. The nucleotide sequence reads TGTGCCAGCAAACCAGGACTAAGCACTGAAGCTTTCTTT. Its product reads: CASKPGLSTEAFF.